The next 31 T cell receptor beta chains were all read from a single sample in a study of blood T cell repertoires in COVID-19. The repertoire was sequenced with immunoSEQ multiplex PCR; TCRdb's copy has only in-frame clones and lacks some. Of around 220,000 clones listed, around 84% are singletons. Sequenced sample: PBMCs or T cells enriched from blood (not recorded which). The origin of the receptors is a woman aged 40 to 50 with acute COVID-19.

J is TRBJ2-4 and V is TRBV25-1; 10 bases align to TRBD1. Germline loops: CDR1 MGHDK, CDR2 SYGVNS. V was pared by 4 bases and J by 5 bases, with 2 bases of the junction left unmatched. The CDR3 is made up of 14 amino acids. The CDR3 here is CASSVTGGENIQYF. CDR3 DNA sequence: TGTGCCAGCAGTGTGACAGGGGGCGAAAACATTCAGTACTTC.

The V gene is TRBV10-1, the J gene TRBJ2-5; 9 nucleotides line up with TRBD2. The length of the CDR3 is 14 residues. J lost 5 bases, V lost 6 bases, and 7 bases had no gene match. Germline V gene lookup returns CDR1 WNHNN and CDR2 SYGVQD (reference sequence). CDR3 protein: CASSEAGGVETQYF. The CDR3 DNA reads as TGCGCCAGCAGCGAAGCGGGGGGCGTTGAGACCCAGTACTTC.

The chain carries TRBV30 and TRBJ1-3; no definite D call. Deletions cut 5 bases from V and 2 bases from J, with 10 bases between. CDR1 and CDR2 from the germline V gene are GTSNPN and SVGIG (reference sequence). The CDR3 extends over 13 amino acids. CDR3 in DNA: TGTGCCTGGGGCCTGGCGGCTGGAAACACCATATATTTT. This codes for CAWGLAAGNTIYF. The entire variable domain, with the rest obtained from reference TRBV30 and TRBJ1-3, is as follows: SQTIHQWPATLVQPVGSPLSLECTVEGTSNPNLYWYRQAAGRGLQLLFYSVGIGQISSEVPQNLSASRPQDRQFILSSKKLLLSDSGFYLCAWGLAAGNTIYFGEGSWLTVV.

The chain links TRBV5-5 to TRBJ2-7; TRBD1 agrees at 10 bases. The CDR3 runs to 14 residues. Trimming took 1 base from V and 5 from J; bases not matched to a gene: 3. In germline, CDR1 is SGHKS, CDR2 YYEKEE (reference sequence). For the CDR3, the DNA is TGTGCCAGCAGCTTGAGGGACAGGGGCAACGAGCAGTACTTC. Its protein is CASSLRDRGNEQYF.

The CDR3 nucleotides read TGTGCCAGCAGCCTGGGACACTTGGACACCGGGGAGCTGTTTTTT. Translated: CASSLGHLDTGELFF. The genes are TRBV5-8 and TRBJ2-2, with D perhaps TRBD1 (6 bases). CDR3 length: 15 amino acids. Trimming left V 4 bases short and J 3 bases short, with 13 bases between. Germline loops: CDR1 SGHTS, CDR2 YDEGEE.

This chain joins TRBV5-6 and TRBJ1-2, with 8 nucleotides matching TRBD1. After removal of 4 bases from V and 2 bases from J, the junction contained 4 bases not matched to a gene. The length of the CDR3 is 14 residues. Germline V gives CDR1 SGHDT, CDR2 YYEEEE. The CDR3 DNA reads as TGTGCCAGCAGCCCCGGACAGGGCAACTATGGCTACACCTTC. Translating it yields CASSPGQGNYGYTF.

CDR3 in DNA: TGTGCCTGGGGCCCGGGACAGGGGCCTAATTCACCCCTCCACTTT. Protein product: CAWGPGQGPNSPLHF. V usage is TRBV30 and J usage is TRBJ1-6, with 10 bases lining up with TRBD1. V was pared by 5 bases and J by 6 bases, with 7 bases of the junction left unmatched. This CDR3 is built from 15 residues. Germline V gene data show CDR1 as GTSNPN and CDR2 as SVGIG (reference sequence).

This chain connects TRBV30 to TRBJ1-3; D is ambiguous. CDR1 is GTSNPN and CDR2 is SVGIG in the germline V gene (reference sequence). This CDR3 contains 16 residues. V was trimmed by 0 bases and J by 5 bases, leaving 17 bases between them. In DNA form, the CDR3 reads TGTGCCTGGAGTGTAATGGTTCGAGGGTCACGAAACACCATATATTTT. Amino acids: CAWSVMVRGSRNTIYF.

This sequence joins TRBV7-9 and TRBJ1-2, with D possibly matching TRBD1 (6 bases). Germline V gene lookup returns CDR1 SEHNR and CDR2 FQNEAQ (reference sequence). CDR3 length equals 16 residues. Trimming stripped 1 base from V and 4 bases from J, with 16 bases between. The CDR3: CASSLEGTRIFYGYTF. The DNA for the CDR3 is TGTGCCAGCAGCTTAGAAGGGACAAGGATTTTCTATGGCTACACCTTC.

There are a few counts of this clone. The chain links TRBV7-2 to TRBJ2-1, with TRBD2 identical over 9 bases. The junction had 12 bases not matched to a gene; V was cut back by 5 bases and J by 10 bases. CDR1 and CDR2 from the germline V gene are SGHTA and FQGNSA. The CDR3 loop spans 15 amino acids. This CDR3 reads CASSPPGLASGEQFF. The CDR3 DNA is TGTGCCAGCAGCCCGCCGGGACTAGCCTCTGGGGAGCAGTTCTTC.

V usage is TRBV27 and J usage is TRBJ1-1; 7 nucleotides match TRBD1. Germline-derived CDR1 and CDR2 are MNHEY and SMNVEV (reference sequence). The junction had 10 bases not matched to a gene; V was cut back by 6 bases and J by 3 bases. The CDR3 runs 15 residues. In DNA, the CDR3 is TGTGCCAGCAGGCAGATACAGGGGTCGCACACTGAAGCTTTCTTT. Its translation is CASRQIQGSHTEAFF.

The CDR3 loop reads CASSMVGGTGELFF. For the CDR3, the DNA is TGTGCCAGTAGTATGGTGGGCGGGACCGGGGAGCTGTTTTTT. The chain has TRBV19 and TRBJ2-2, with TRBD2 as a possible D gene (5 bases). Germline values: CDR1 LNHDA, CDR2 SQIVND (reference sequence). This CDR3 is 14 amino acids long. Trimming shortened V by 3 bases and J by 5 bases, and 10 bases separated the two germline ends. Together with reference TRBV19 and TRBJ2-2, the CDR3 gives the full variable domain: DGGITQSPKYLFRKEGQNVTLSCEQNLNHDAMYWYRQDPGQGLRLIYYSQIVNDFQKGDIAEGYSVSREKKESFPLTVTSAQKNPTAFYLCASSMVGGTGELFFGEGSRLTVL.

This chain's CDR3 is CASSPWDRRTGELFF. The CDR3 bases are TGTGCCAGCAGTCCGTGGGACAGGCGCACCGGGGAGCTGTTTTTT. This chain links TRBV28 with TRBJ2-2, with TRBD1 matching over 8 bases. J was trimmed by 4 bases and V by 5 bases; bases with no gene match: 6. The CDR3 covers 15 residues. Germline V gene lookup returns CDR1 MDHEN and CDR2 SYDVKM.

The J gene is TRBJ2-5, the V gene TRBV10-3; a possible D gene is TRBD1 (6 bases). This CDR3 has 13 amino acids. V lost 5 bases and J lost 1, with 8 bases in between. Germline V gene data show CDR1 as ENHRY and CDR2 as SYGVKD. CDR3 bases: TGTGCCATCAGTAACAGGGTCCAAGAGACCCAGTACTTC. It specifies CAISNRVQETQYF.

This sequence joins TRBV19 and TRBJ1-5; 9 nucleotides match TRBD1. CDR3 length equals 16 residues. V was clipped by 5 bases and J by 3 bases; unmatched bases: 8. Germline-derived CDR1 and CDR2 are LNHDA and SQIVND (reference sequence). CDR3 loop: CASSLQGAIPNQPQHF. CDR3 DNA sequence: TGTGCCAGTAGTCTACAGGGGGCAATTCCCAATCAGCCCCAGCATTTT. The variable domain in full, with the rest retrieved from reference TRBV19 and TRBJ1-5, is DGGITQSPKYLFRKEGQNVTLSCEQNLNHDAMYWYRQDPGQGLRLIYYSQIVNDFQKGDIAEGYSVSREKKESFPLTVTSAQKNPTAFYLCASSLQGAIPNQPQHFGDGTRLSIL.

This clone came up a few times. CDR3 nucleotide sequence: TGTGCCAGCAGCCCAACCAGAACCACTAGCGGCCTCAGGTATTTT. Protein sequence: CASSPTRTTSGLRYF. This sequence joins TRBV3-1 (or the pseudogene TRBV3-2) and TRBJ2-3; 8 positions agree with TRBD2. The CDR3 sequence is 15 residues long. V lost 4 bases to trimming and J lost 14 bases; unmatched junction nucleotides: 17. Germline V gives CDR1 LGHDT, CDR2 YNNKEL (reference sequence).

This chain links TRBV25-1 with TRBJ2-2, with D unclear. V was trimmed by 3 bases and J by 5 bases, leaving 13 bases between them. The length of the CDR3 is 15 residues. CDR1 and CDR2 (germline): MGHDK, SYGVNS. CDR3 DNA: TGTGCCAGCAGTGACGAGCTAGTTAAAACCGGGGAGCTGTTTTTT. Translating gives CASSDELVKTGELFF.

The chain links TRBV6-5 to TRBJ1-6, with D possibly matching TRBD1 (5 bases). There are 13 residues in the CDR3. Germline CDR1 MNHEY, CDR2 SVGAGI. V dropped 5 bases and J dropped 10 bases, with 12 bases sitting between them. CDR3 sequence (DNA): TGTGCCAGCAGTCCAGGGTTATGGTCACCCCTCCACTTT. Protein: CASSPGLWSPLHF.

The chain joins TRBV4-1 to TRBJ1-6; 11 nucleotides agree with TRBD1. The V segment lost 0 bases and the J segment 0 bases; nucleotides outside the gene matches: 4. CDR1 and CDR2 (germline): MGHRA, YSYEKL. The CDR3 is made up of 19 amino acids. Here the CDR3 reads CASSQEGTGGSSYNSPLHF. CDR3 in DNA: TGCGCCAGCAGCCAAGAGGGGACAGGGGGGAGCTCCTATAATTCACCCCTCCACTTT.

The chain links TRBV7-3 to TRBJ2-5, with a weak D call TRBD1 (7 bases). CDR1 and CDR2 from the germline V gene are SGHTA and FQGTGA. The CDR3 covers 14 residues. V was cut by 5 bases and J by 5 bases, with 15 bases left in between. The DNA for the CDR3 is TGTGCCAGCAGCCCGACAGGGAGGTCGGAGACCCAGTACTTC. As protein: CASSPTGRSETQYF. Filled out from reference TRBV7-3 and TRBJ2-5, the complete variable domain reads GAGVSQTPSNKVTEKGKYVELRCDPISGHTALYWYRQSLGQGPEFLIYFQGTGAADDSGLPNDRFFAVRPEGSVSTLKIQRTERGDSAVYLCASSPTGRSETQYFGPGTRLLVL.

This rearrangement joins TRBV2 to TRBJ2-7; maybe TRBD2 (5 bases). Germline V gene sequence: CDR1 SNHLY, CDR2 FYNNEI. The V end lost 7 bases, the J end lost 6 bases, and 19 bases lay between the germline ends. The CDR3 has 14 amino acids. The CDR3 region has the DNA TGTGCCAGCAAGAGGAGAACGGGAATCGGCGAGCAGTACTTC. It yields the protein CASKRRTGIGEQYF.

This chain connects TRBV5-1 to TRBJ2-6, with a weak D call TRBD1 (5 bases). The CDR3 loop spans 15 amino acids. The germline gives CDR1 SGHRS, CDR2 YFSETQ. V gave up 6 bases and J gave up 0 bases, with 10 bases separating them. CDR3 nucleotides: TGCGCCAGCACGGACATCCGCTCTGGGGCCAACGTCCTGACTTTC. Its translation: CASTDIRSGANVLTF.

This chain connects TRBV2 to TRBJ1-4; maybe TRBD1 (6 bases). V was pared by 3 bases and J by 5 bases, with 10 bases between. The length of the CDR3 is 14 residues. Germline CDR1 is SNHLY and CDR2 is FYNNEI. The CDR3 protein is CASSDGRGNEKLFF. CDR3 sequence (DNA): TGTGCCAGCAGTGATGGCAGGGGAAATGAAAAACTGTTTTTT.

CDR3 protein: CASSQGREAKLFF. The CDR3 coding sequence is TGTGCCAGCAGCCAGGGGCGGGAGGCCAAACTGTTTTTT. The chain recombines TRBV11-2 with TRBJ1-4; D perhaps matches TRBD1 (6 bases). The CDR3 covers 13 residues. The germline V gene has CDR1 SGHAT and CDR2 FQNNGV. The ends were cut back, 5 bases at V and 11 bases at J, with 15 bases in the middle.

J is TRBJ2-5 and V is TRBV24-1; TRBD1 might be the D (6 bases). The CDR3 contains 14 residues. Germline V CDR1 and CDR2: KGHDR, SFDVKD. V shed 10 bases and J shed 2 bases, with 16 bases lying between them. CDR3 nucleotides: TGTGCCACAACCTCAGGGGCCGAGCAAGAGACCCAGTACTTC. Its protein product is CATTSGAEQETQYF.

The rearrangement links TRBV30 to TRBJ1-1; possible D gene TRBD1, 5 bases. V shed 3 bases and J shed 7 bases, with 15 bases lying between them. This CDR3 is built from 13 residues. CDR1 and CDR2 (germline): GTSNPN, SVGIG (reference sequence). The CDR3 loop is CAWSPRRGSEAFF. The CDR3 DNA reads TGTGCCTGGAGCCCACGTAGGGGTAGTGAAGCTTTCTTT.

This clone was recorded once. J is TRBJ2-1 and V is TRBV19; D is perhaps TRBD2 (6 bases). Germline V gene data show CDR1 as LNHDA and CDR2 as SQIVND (reference sequence). CDR3 length: 18 amino acids. V was clipped by 2 bases and J by 9 bases, with 26 bases between them. The CDR3 spells CASSIISLLGGVKSEQFF. The DNA of the CDR3 is TGTGCCAGTAGTATAATTTCGCTCCTGGGCGGGGTGAAATCTGAGCAGTTCTTC. The complete variable domain, with remaining parts taken from reference TRBV19 and TRBJ2-1, reads DGGITQSPKYLFRKEGQNVTLSCEQNLNHDAMYWYRQDPGQGLRLIYYSQIVNDFQKGDIAEGYSVSREKKESFPLTVTSAQKNPTAFYLCASSIISLLGGVKSEQFFGPGTRLTVL.

The gene calls are TRBV7-9 and TRBJ1-1; D gene ambiguous. CDR3 length equals 15 residues. V was shortened by 1 base and J by 2 bases, with 11 bases between the two germline ends. Germline lookup yields CDR1 SEHNR and CDR2 FQNEAQ (reference sequence). The CDR3 sequence: CASSLGFRGNTEAFF. The CDR3 DNA reads as TGTGCCAGCAGCTTAGGATTCCGGGGTAACACTGAAGCTTTCTTT.

V and J are TRBV5-1 and TRBJ1-6; 7 nucleotides align to TRBD1. Germline CDR1 and CDR2: SGHRS and YFSETQ. This CDR3 has 15 amino acids. J gave up 4 bases and V 4 bases, and 5 bases lay outside the gene matches. The DNA of the CDR3 is TGCGCCAGCAGCCGGGACAGTAGTTATAATTCACCCCTCCACTTT. Translated, it gives CASSRDSSYNSPLHF.

The chain combines TRBV5-1 with TRBJ1-6; the match to TRBD1 covers 7 bases. The CDR3 covers 15 residues. V was clipped by 4 bases and J by 7 bases; unmatched bases: 8. Germline assignment: CDR1 SGHRS and CDR2 YFSETQ. CDR3 protein: CASSLEGTANSPLHF. CDR3 coding DNA: TGCGCCAGCAGCCTGGAGGGGACAGCGAATTCACCCCTCCACTTT. Full variable domain (missing parts from reference TRBV5-1 and TRBJ1-6): KAGVTQTPRYLIKTRGQQVTLSCSPISGHRSVSWYQQTPGQGLQFLFEYFSETQRNKGNFPGRFSGRQFSNSRSEMNVSTLELGDSALYLCASSLEGTANSPLHFGNGTRLTVT.

This chain connects TRBV28 to TRBJ1-1; 8 positions match TRBD1. Germline V gene sequence: CDR1 MDHEN, CDR2 SYDVKM. J lost 0 bases, V lost 7 bases, and 16 bases had no gene match. The CDR3 length is 18 residues. The CDR3 is CASTTHETGADMNTEAFF. The CDR3 DNA sequence: TGTGCCAGCACCACACATGAGACAGGGGCCGACATGAACACTGAAGCTTTCTTT.